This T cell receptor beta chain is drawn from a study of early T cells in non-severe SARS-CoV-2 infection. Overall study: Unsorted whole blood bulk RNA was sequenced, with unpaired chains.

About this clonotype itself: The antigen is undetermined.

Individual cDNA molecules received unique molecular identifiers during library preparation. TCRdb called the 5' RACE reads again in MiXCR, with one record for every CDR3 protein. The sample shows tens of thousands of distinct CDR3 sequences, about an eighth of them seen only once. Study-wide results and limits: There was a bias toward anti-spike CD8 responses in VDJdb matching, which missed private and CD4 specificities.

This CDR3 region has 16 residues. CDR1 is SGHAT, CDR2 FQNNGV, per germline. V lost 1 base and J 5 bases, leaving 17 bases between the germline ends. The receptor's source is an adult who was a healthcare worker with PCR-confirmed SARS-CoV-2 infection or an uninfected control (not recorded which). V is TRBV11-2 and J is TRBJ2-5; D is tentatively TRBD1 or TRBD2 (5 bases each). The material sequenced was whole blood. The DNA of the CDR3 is TGTGCCAGCAGCTTAGGCGGCCGGGGCAGGGTGGAGACCCAGTACTTC. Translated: CASSLGGRGRVETQYF.